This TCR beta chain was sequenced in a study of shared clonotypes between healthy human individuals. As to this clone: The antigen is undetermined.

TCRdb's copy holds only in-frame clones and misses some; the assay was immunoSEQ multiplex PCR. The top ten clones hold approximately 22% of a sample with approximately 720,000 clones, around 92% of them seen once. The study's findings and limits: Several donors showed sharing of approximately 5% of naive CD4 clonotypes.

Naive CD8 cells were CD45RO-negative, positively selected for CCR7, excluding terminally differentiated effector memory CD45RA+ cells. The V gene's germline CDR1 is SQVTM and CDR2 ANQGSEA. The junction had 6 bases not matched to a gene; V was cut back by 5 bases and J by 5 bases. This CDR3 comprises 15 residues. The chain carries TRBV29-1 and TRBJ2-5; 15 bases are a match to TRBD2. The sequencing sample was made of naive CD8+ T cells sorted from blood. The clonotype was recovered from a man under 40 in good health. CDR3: CSVNGLAGGGETQYF. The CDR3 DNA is TGCAGCGTTAACGGACTAGCGGGAGGGGGGGAGACCCAGTACTTC.